This T cell receptor beta chain was sequenced during a study of T-cell memory formation after mild COVID-19 (dated by TCRdb to about 2021). For the study in its entirety: TCR sequence clusters from the two donors were largely donor specific. In a couple of donors, T-cell clones that expanded and contracted after mild COVID-19 were followed by sequencing TCRalpha and TCRbeta repertoires longitudinally. Two young, previously healthy adult volunteers made up the cohort, one male and one female. What the work shows at the level of the full study, not this receptor alone: Balanced CD4/CD8 phenotypes were observed for clones contracting from day 15 to 85, whereas a bias towards CD4+ was observed for a second wave of clones expanding from day 15 to 37. Some responding clones were detected in pre-infection memory, which suggested that pre-existing cross-reactive memory T cells had joined the SARS-CoV-2 response. Only two mild cases were covered in the study, and larger cohorts including severe cases with pre-infection samples were considered necessary. Contracting CD4+ clones were found mainly in CM and EM memory subsets, while CD8+ clones were enriched in EMRA. SARS-CoV-2 specificity of the second-wave clones peaking on day 37 was not confirmed.

Ficoll-Paque density gradient centrifugation was used to isolate PBMCs. There are many counts of this clonotype. Its specific antigen is unknown. No quality values exist for individual bases; no much larger clone is one base distant. Sequencing instrument: Illumina NovaSeq 6000. TCRalpha and TCRbeta cDNA libraries were constructed by 5'RACE with constant-segment primers, with sample barcodes and unique molecular identifiers being introduced. RNA was extracted from every sample with Trizol reagent. Library amplification was performed in two PCR steps, and a second sample barcode and Illumina TruSeq adapters were introduced in the second step. Sequencing of libraries was performed on an Illumina NovaSeq with 2 x 150 bp paired-end reads. The study's processing was this. Reads were demultiplexed and collapsed into UMI-guided consensus sequences with migec v1.2.7. Using mixcr v2.1.11, the UMI consensuses were aligned to TRA and TRB V and J templates and assembled into clonotypes. Expanded or contracted clonotypes were those called significant by both edgeR and NoisET, with noise models trained on biological replicates. For edgeR calls, the cutoffs were a false discovery rate-adjusted p below 0.01 and a log2 fold-change threshold of 1. As an exploratory analysis of dynamics, max-normalized trajectories of the 1000 most abundant clonotypes were examined by PCA with hierarchical clustering. Separately sequenced CD4+ and CD8+ repertoires were used to assign the CD4 or CD8 phenotype of responding clones. TCRdb ran its own pipeline on the public reads, namely fastp trimming at Q25 and MiXCR clone calling, and kept in-frame beta chains. Rows are unified per CDR3 protein, each entry keeping the most common DNA and genes. The V and J calls reflect TCRdb's pipeline rather than the authors' work. The sample profile shows about 350,000 distinct CDR3 sequences; roughly an eighth of them were found once. The ten largest account for 22% of the sample.

The specimen was PBMCs or a T cell subset sorted from them (not recorded which). The receptor comes from a man aged 18 to 30 who had mild COVID-19 (a few samples of this study predate the infection). The sample titles of this study are shuffled in the database, so cell type and time point are left out; the donor was told from shared clones.

The CDR3 in this case is CASSQGFLQPNTEAFF. The DNA reads TGTGCCAGCAGCCAAGGATTCTTACAGCCGAACACTGAAGCTTTCTTT. This receptor chain uses TRBV3-1 and TRBJ1-1, with the D gene uncertain. Per the germline V gene (reference sequence), LGHDT is the CDR1 and YNNKEL is the CDR2. The CDR3 starts with the cysteine, ends with the phenylalanine, and has 16 residues. Left in the record is the CDR3 DNA by itself, 48 bases read in frame from the first base. Between the V and J ends, shortened by 1 base and 1 base respectively, the junction contains 13 bases.